Shown below are 9 T cell receptor beta chains from a single sample sequenced in a study of T cells expressing NK-cell markers. With the 5' RACE reads reprocessed, TCRdb shows one record per CDR3 protein and no DNA. This sample's table reports approximately 420,000 distinct CDR3 sequences. Material: blood T cells: a sorted CD56 or NKG2C T cell subset, CD4+ or CD8+ T cells, or bulk PBMC T cells (not recorded which). These receptors all stem from a woman in her fifties or sixties in good health.

The chain has TRBV12-3 or TRBV12-4 and TRBJ1-2; the D call of TRBD1 rests on TCRdb alone, since no DNA is present to check it. This CDR3 spans 14 amino acids. The CDR3 region is CASSRTGTFLGYTF.

The rearrangement uses TRBV7-6 and TRBJ2-1; TCRdb returns TRBD2, unconfirmable since there is no DNA. Germline V gives CDR1 SGHVS, CDR2 FNYEAQ. This CDR3 region has 15 residues. The CDR3 is CASSLGTSHYNEQFF. The full variable domain, rest sourced from reference TRBV7-6 and TRBJ2-1, is GAGVSQSPRYKVTKRGQDVALRCDPISGHVSLYWYRQALGQGPEFLTYFNYEAQQDKSGLPNDRFSAERPEGSISTLTIQRTEQRDSAMYRCASSLGTSHYNEQFFGPGTRLTVL.

The chain uses TRBV12-3 or TRBV12-4 and TRBJ2-3; no DNA is available, so the TRBD2 call from TCRdb remains unchecked. This CDR3 region has 13 residues. CDR3 loop: CASSPDPSGTQYF.

The V call is TRBV12-3 or TRBV12-4, the J call TRBJ2-3; TCRdb returns TRBD1, unconfirmable since there is no DNA. The CDR3 contains 13 residues. CDR3 sequence reads: CASSGESTDTQYF.

J is TRBJ1-5 and V is TRBV5-1; TCRdb gives TRBD1 as the D gene, but with no DNA this cannot be confirmed. Germline-derived CDR1 and CDR2 are SGHRS and YFSETQ. The CDR3 covers 13 residues. This chain's CDR3 is CASSLDRGGTQHF.

The chain employs TRBV20-1 and TRBJ2-1; checking the TCRdb D call of TRBD2 is not possible without DNA. CDR3 length equals 16 residues. The germline V gene has CDR1 DFQATT and CDR2 SNEGSKA (reference sequence). CDR3 residues: CSGKAAAGGGSYEQFF.

J is TRBJ2-7 and V is TRBV20-1; the TCRdb D gene call, TRBD2, has no DNA to confirm it. The CDR3 spans 14 residues. Germline assignment: CDR1 DFQATT and CDR2 SNEGSKA (reference sequence). This chain's CDR3 is CSAGLAESSYEQYF.

The V gene is TRBV11-2, the J gene TRBJ2-3; TCRdb's D call of TRBD2 is untestable without DNA. CDR1 SGHAT and CDR2 FQNNGV come from the germline V gene. This CDR3 region has 16 residues. CDR3 in amino acids: CASSLVARGAKGMQYF.

CDR3 region: CATSDEHSNQPQHF. The genes are TRBV24-1 and TRBJ1-5. The CDR3 is 14 residues long. CDR1 is KGHDR, CDR2 SFDVKD, per germline.